Here is one T cell receptor (beta chain) with its context. The antigen remains undetermined. The CDR3 runs 13 residues. Trimming left V 6 bases short and J 7 bases short, with 15 bases between. Germline V gives CDR1 KGHSH, CDR2 LQKENI. The data stem from a study of cytomegalovirus exposure and HLA in healthy donors. General study points: At a 0.05 false discovery rate, a later analysis found 18,000 or so TCR beta sequences to be associated with HLA alleles. Reportedly, cytomegalovirus status was diagnosed with high sensitivity and specificity.

The PCR ran on 60 Vbeta and 13 Jbeta primers. The data were produced by immunoSEQ multiplex PCR, yet TCRdb's version contains in-frame clones alone and is incomplete. The table lists 150,000 to 200,000 clones, with over 1% in the top ten. This receptor was identified in a woman aged 60-75 years in good health and CMV-seronegative. The chain employs TRBV18 and TRBJ1-1; D is uncertain. Source material: PBMCs. For the CDR3, the DNA is TGTGCCAGCTCGCCAGAGATTACTTATGAAGCTTTCTTT. Its protein is CASSPEITYEAFF.